This T cell receptor beta chain was documented in a study of shared clonotypes between healthy human individuals. Regarding the study as a whole: Limited genetic and exposure-history diversity came from having few donors. Only blood underwent sampling, and tissue repertoires likely differ. Naive subsets generally exceeded memory subsets in estimated richness.

In regard to this clone: Antigen: not known.

The CDR3 runs to 17 residues. Germline trimming cut 3 bases from V and 5 bases from J; bases unmatched to any gene: 8. The V gene's germline CDR1 is SSHAT and CDR2 FNYEAQ (reference sequence). Genomic DNA of every subset was divided equally among multiple immunoSEQ plates. Data came from immunoSEQ multiplex PCR; TCRdb stores just in-frame clones and leaves some out. The sample gives 600,000 to 800,000 clones, roughly 72% of which show up once; around 1.7% is in the top ten. The receptor was isolated from a woman under 40 in good health. Sequenced sample: memory CD4+ T cells sorted from blood. Noted subset: CD45RA-negative fraction. This sequence joins TRBV7-7 and TRBJ2-1; 12 nucleotides match TRBD2. The CDR3 protein is CASSLGPSGRGHNEQFF. The CDR3 DNA is TGTGCCAGCAGCTTGGGACCTAGCGGGAGGGGGCACAATGAGCAGTTCTTC.